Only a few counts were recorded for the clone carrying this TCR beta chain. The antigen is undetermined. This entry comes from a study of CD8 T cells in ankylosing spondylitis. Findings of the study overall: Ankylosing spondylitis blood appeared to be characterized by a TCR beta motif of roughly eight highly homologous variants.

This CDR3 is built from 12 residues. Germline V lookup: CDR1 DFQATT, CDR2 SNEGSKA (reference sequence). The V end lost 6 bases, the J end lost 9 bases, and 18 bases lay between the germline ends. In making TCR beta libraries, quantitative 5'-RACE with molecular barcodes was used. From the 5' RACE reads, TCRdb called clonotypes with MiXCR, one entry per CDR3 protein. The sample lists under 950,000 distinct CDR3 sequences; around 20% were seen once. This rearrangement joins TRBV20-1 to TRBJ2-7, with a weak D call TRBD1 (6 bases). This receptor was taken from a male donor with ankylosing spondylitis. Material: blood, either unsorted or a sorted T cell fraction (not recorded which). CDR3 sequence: CSAEGQGLGQYF. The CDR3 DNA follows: TGCAGTGCAGAGGGTCAGGGGTTGGGGCAGTACTTC.